This T cell receptor (beta chain) was sequenced during a study of cytomegalovirus exposure and HLA in healthy donors. CDR3 length: 11 amino acids. Trimming removed 3 bases from V and 13 bases from J, with 9 bases in between. Germline CDR1 reads MDHEN; CDR2 reads SYDVKM. This PCR relied on a set of 60 Vbeta primers and 13 Jbeta primers. Method: immunoSEQ multiplex PCR; TCRdb's copy keeps in-frame clones and lacks some. Of tens of thousands of clones in the sample, more than 70% were seen once. The chain combines TRBV28 with TRBJ2-2; D may be TRBD2 (5 bases). This clonotype was obtained from a man aged 35 to 55 in good health and CMV-seronegative. The source material was PBMCs. The CDR3 DNA reads TGTGCCAGCAGTTTTATGGGGAGGCTGTTTTTT. Its translation is CASSFMGRLFF.